The sequence of this TCR beta chain was determined in a study of T cell changes during pregnancy in multiple sclerosis. Sequencing was performed with immunoSEQ multiplex PCR; in TCRdb, only in-frame clones are kept and a portion is missing. The data show about 86,000 clones, less than 95% seen once. The sequencing used peripheral blood, collected in the first trimester of pregnancy. The sequence was obtained from a female donor in good health, enrolled as a control in a pregnancy study.

In nucleotides, the CDR3 is TGTGCCAGCACCCGTTATGACAGGGACAACGAGCAGTACTTC. It is translated as CASTRYDRDNEQYF. The genes are TRBV28 and TRBJ2-7; TRBD1 agrees at 7 bases. Germline values: CDR1 MDHEN, CDR2 SYDVKM. After removal of 7 bases from V and 5 bases from J, the junction contained 11 bases not matched to a gene. The CDR3 consists of 14 residues. Full variable domain (rest looked up from reference TRBV28 and TRBJ2-7): DVKVTQSSRYLVKRTGEKVFLECVQDMDHENMFWYRQDPGLGLRLIYFSYDVKMKEKGDIPEGYSVSREKKERFSLILESASTNQTSMYLCASTRYDRDNEQYFGPGTRLTVT.